This TCR beta chain was captured by sequencing in a study of blood T cells in healthy people across ages. Study as a whole: Roughly one uniquely barcoded beta molecule per two T cells was captured.

Findings and caveats of the study: There was no known CMV status for donors, so expanded clonotype changes were possibly confounded. Observed TCR beta diversity per million T cells went down as age went up. This fall followed a roughly linear course with age. Correlation between TCR beta diversity and naive T cell percentage was strong.

This clonotype was seen more than once but under ten times. Its antigen is still unknown. It was with a sample-barcoded 5' primer and a J-beta primer mix that a second PCR of about 7 to 12 cycles was run. A single record per CDR3 protein comes from TCRdb applying MiXCR to the 5' RACE reads. The table has about 640,000 distinct CDR3 sequences, 45% to 65% seen once; the top ten hold roughly 34%. Sequenced sample: blood. The clonotype comes from a man aged 55 to 70 in good health.

This CDR3 reads CASSEWGDQPQHF. The CDR3 nucleotides are TGTGCCAGCAGTGAATGGGGAGACCAGCCCCAGCATTTT. The chain uses TRBV6-1 and TRBJ1-5; D remains ambiguous. Germline V lookup: CDR1 MNHNS, CDR2 SASEGT. V was shortened by 2 bases and J by 7 bases, with 9 bases between the two germline ends. The CDR3 extends over 13 amino acids.